This T cell receptor (beta chain) was captured in a study of T cells in localized non-small cell lung cancer. CDR3 length: 16 residues. Trimming removed 0 bases at V and 0 bases at J, with 10 bases between. Germline-derived CDR1 and CDR2 are SGHRS and YFSETQ. Sequenced by immunoSEQ multiplex PCR; TCRdb stores in-frame clones only, minus some. The sample includes around 41,000 clones, about 88% of them seen just once. This clone showed up just once. V is TRBV5-1 and J is TRBJ1-3; no clear D gene. This clonotype was obtained from a female donor over 55 with stage I squamous cell lung carcinoma. The sequenced sample was peripheral blood, obtained before any cancer treatment. The CDR3 region has the DNA TGCGCCAGCAGCTTGGAATCTTTAAGCTCTGGAAACACCATATATTTT. It codes for CASSLESLSSGNTIYF.